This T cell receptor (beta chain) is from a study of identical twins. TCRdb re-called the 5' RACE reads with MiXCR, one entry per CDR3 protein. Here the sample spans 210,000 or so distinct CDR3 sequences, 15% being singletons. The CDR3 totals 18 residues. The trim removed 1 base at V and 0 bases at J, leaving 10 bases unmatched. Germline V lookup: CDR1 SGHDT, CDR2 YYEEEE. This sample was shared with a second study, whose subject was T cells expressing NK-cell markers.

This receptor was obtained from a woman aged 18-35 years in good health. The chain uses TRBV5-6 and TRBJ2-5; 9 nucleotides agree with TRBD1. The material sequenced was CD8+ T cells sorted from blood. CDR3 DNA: TGTGCCAGCAGCTTGCAATATGGACAGGGGAATTACCAAGAGACCCAGTACTTC. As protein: CASSLQYGQGNYQETQYF.